The T cell receptor beta chain under discussion was sequenced for a study of cytomegalovirus exposure and HLA in healthy donors. The PCR made use of 60 Vbeta and 13 Jbeta primers. The repertoire was sequenced with immunoSEQ multiplex PCR; TCRdb's copy has only in-frame clones and lacks some. The table lists around 250,000 clones, over 90% of them singletons, with less than 2% in the top ten. What was sequenced was PBMCs. This clonotype was sampled from a girl aged 2-10 years in good health and CMV-seronegative.

The DNA for the CDR3 is TGTGCCATCAGGCCAATAGGGACAGGGGGCTTGGGCTACACCTTC. This sequence encodes CAIRPIGTGGLGYTF. The V gene is TRBV10-3, the J gene TRBJ1-2, with 12 bases aligning to TRBD1. From germline, CDR1 is ENHRY and CDR2 SYGVKD. Germline trimming cut 6 bases from V and 8 bases from J; bases unmatched to any gene: 10. This CDR3 spans 15 amino acids.